This TCR beta chain was sequenced in a study of cytomegalovirus exposure and HLA in healthy donors. The study, taken as a whole, reports: No immune exposure information besides CMV serostatus was available. Researchers counted roughly 150 TCR beta chains as cytomegalovirus-associated.

With respect to this clone: What it binds is not known.

Nominally healthy donors provided the samples, though records likely missed some immune exposures. The study ran its PCR with 60 Vbeta and 13 Jbeta primers. Generated by immunoSEQ multiplex PCR, the TCRdb table keeps only in-frame clones and is missing some. Among 30,000 to 40,000 clones listed, 60% to 75% were seen once. This TCR was recovered from a man in his thirties or forties in good health and CMV-seronegative. The material sequenced was PBMCs.

The CDR3 sequence is CASSGTSLTTQYF. In nucleotides, the CDR3 is TGCGCCAGCTCCGGGACTAGTTTAACTACGCAGTATTTT. V usage is TRBV10-1 and J usage is TRBJ2-3; 8 positions match TRBD2. The CDR3 totals 13 residues. Germline V CDR1 and CDR2: WNHNN, SYGVQD (reference sequence). Trimming took 8 bases from V and 8 from J; bases not matched to a gene: 9.